These 7 T cell receptor beta chains share one sample of origin, sequenced in a study of T cell responses to AZD1222 COVID-19 vaccine listed by TCRdb under 2021. Receptors were amplified or captured by the immunoSEQ multiplex PCR assay. TCRdb mirrors the immuneACCESS table, restricted to in-frame sequences. Some clones are absent from its copies; in checked studies, under half trace to an unresolved V gene, and the reason for the others is unknown. The sample table holds under 150,000 clones, of which 85% to 95% were seen once. Of the sample, roughly 5% is held by the ten largest clones. This specimen's time point label, interpreted: baseline before first vaccination. Sequenced here: peripheral blood, sampled on day 0 of AZD1222 vaccination. Source of these receptors: an adult in good health.

The chain carries TRBV19 and TRBJ2-5, with 15 positions matching TRBD2. Germline CDR1 reads LNHDA; CDR2 reads SQIVND (reference sequence). This CDR3 is built from 15 residues. Trimming at V came to 4 bases and at J to 5 bases, leaving 2 bases not matched to a gene. The CDR3 bases are TGTGCCAGTAGTACCGGACTAGCGGGAGGGGAGACCCAGTACTTC. Its protein is CASSTGLAGGETQYF. Combining the CDR3 with reference TRBV19 and TRBJ2-5 gives the whole variable domain DGGITQSPKYLFRKEGQNVTLSCEQNLNHDAMYWYRQDPGQGLRLIYYSQIVNDFQKGDIAEGYSVSREKKESFPLTVTSAQKNPTAFYLCASSTGLAGGETQYFGPGTRLLVL.

This rearrangement joins TRBV28 to TRBJ2-7, with 7 bases fitting TRBD2. Germline CDR1 MDHEN, CDR2 SYDVKM. Trimming cost V 3 bases and J 2 bases; bases outside gene matches: 4. The CDR3 consists of 14 residues. CDR3 in amino acids: CASSFGGSPYEQYF. CDR3 DNA sequence: TGTGCCAGCAGTTTCGGGGGGTCCCCCTACGAGCAGTACTTC.

The sample holds one count of this clone. This chain uses TRBV19 with TRBJ2-4; maybe TRBD1 (5 bases). The CDR3 is made up of 14 amino acids. CDR1 is LNHDA, CDR2 SQIVND, per germline (reference sequence). Trimming cost V 7 bases and J 8 bases, with 18 bases left between them. The CDR3 DNA sequence: TGTGCCAGTAAGGGGCCGTTAGGCCGGGACATTCAGTACTTC. As protein: CASKGPLGRDIQYF.

The genes are TRBV6-4 and TRBJ1-5, with a weak D call TRBD1 (5 bases). The CDR3 is 15 amino acids. Germline CDR1 and CDR2: MRHNA and SNTAGT. V lost 0 bases, J lost 4 bases, and 10 bases lay in between. The CDR3 loop is CASSDSRQLNQPQHF. CDR3 coding DNA: TGTGCCAGCAGTGACTCGAGACAGCTAAATCAGCCCCAGCATTTT.

The rearrangement joins TRBV4-1 to TRBJ1-2, with a tentative D call TRBD1 (5 bases). Germline CDR1 and CDR2: MGHRA and YSYEKL. Trimming stripped 0 bases from V and 5 bases from J, with 10 bases between. This CDR3 has 14 residues. The CDR3 bases are TGCGCCAGCAGCCAAGACTGGGGACCGTATGGCTACACCTTC. Its translation is CASSQDWGPYGYTF.

V is TRBV9 and J is TRBJ2-7; D remains ambiguous. CDR1 is SGDLS and CDR2 is YYNGEE in the germline V gene. This CDR3 spans 14 amino acids. Trimming removed 2 bases from V and 0 bases from J, with 9 bases in between. The CDR3 loop reads CASSVLESSYEQYF. CDR3 in DNA: TGTGCCAGCAGCGTCCTAGAGAGCTCCTACGAGCAGTACTTC.

The J gene is TRBJ2-1, the V gene TRBV29-1, with 9 bases fitting TRBD2. Germline CDR1 and CDR2: SQVTM and ANQGSEA. The CDR3 totals 15 residues. With V trimmed by 3 bases and J by 8 bases, 11 bases remained unmatched. The CDR3 is CSVEGGSGSLDEQFF. In nucleotides, the CDR3 is TGCAGCGTTGAGGGGGGTAGCGGGAGTTTAGATGAGCAGTTCTTC.